The rows below give T cell receptor beta chains drawn from one sample of a study of blood T cells in healthy people across ages. TCRdb passed the 5' RACE reads through MiXCR, listing each CDR3 protein once. The sample lists fewer than 1,200,000 distinct CDR3 sequences; under 30% were seen once. These sequences were also reported in another study, on T cells of mothers and their children.

Sequencing was done on a sample of blood. Every receptor here comes from a girl aged 2-10 years in good health. Both conserved end residues are part of each CDR3. D genes are given only for firm matches. Expanded clones get a size class; other rows say once, few or many, or leave the size out.

j_call: TRBJ2-3; d_call: NA; clone_size: few; v_call: TRBV12-5; cdr3_aa: CASGFGTGDTSTDTQYF; cdr3_nt: TGTGCTAGTGGTTTTGGGACCGGGGACACCTCCACAGATACGCAGTATTTT
j_call: TRBJ2-5; d_call: TRBD1; clone_size: few; v_call: TRBV28; cdr3_aa: CASSLLGQGEETQYF; cdr3_nt: TGTGCCAGCAGTTTACTCGGACAGGGCGAAGAGACCCAGTACTTC
j_call: TRBJ1-1; d_call: TRBD1; clone_size: NA; v_call: TRBV5-6; cdr3_aa: CASSSLQGAGNTEAFF; cdr3_nt: TGTGCCAGCAGCTCCCTTCAGGGGGCAGGGAACACTGAAGCTTTCTTT
j_call: TRBJ1-4; d_call: NA; clone_size: NA; v_call: TRBV7-2; cdr3_aa: CASTTAGEKLFF; cdr3_nt: TGTGCCAGCACCACCGCGGGGGAAAAACTGTTTTTT
j_call: TRBJ2-7; d_call: TRBD2; clone_size: NA; v_call: TRBV7-6; cdr3_aa: CASSLDGAGLAGGTRNEQYF; cdr3_nt: TGTGCCAGCAGCTTAGATGGGGCGGGACTAGCGGGAGGAACGAGGAACGAGCAGTACTTC
j_call: TRBJ2-3; d_call: TRBD2; clone_size: few; v_call: TRBV7-3; cdr3_aa: CASPGLAGLVTDTQYF; cdr3_nt: TGTGCCAGCCCCGGACTAGCGGGCCTTGTCACAGATACGCAGTATTTT
j_call: TRBJ1-5; d_call: NA; clone_size: few; v_call: TRBV21-1; cdr3_aa: CASSIGRGTQPQHF; cdr3_nt: TGTGCCAGCAGCATTGGACGGGGGACTCAGCCCCAGCATTTT
j_call: TRBJ2-3; d_call: TRBD2; clone_size: NA; v_call: TRBV29-1; cdr3_aa: CSLSRGDPRTDTQYF; cdr3_nt: TGCAGCCTGTCCCGGGGGGACCCCCGCACAGATACGCAGTATTTT
j_call: TRBJ2-1; d_call: TRBD1; clone_size: NA; v_call: TRBV28; cdr3_aa: CASSKAGTGYNEQFF; cdr3_nt: TGTGCCAGCAGTAAAGCCGGGACAGGCTACAATGAGCAGTTCTTC
j_call: TRBJ2-2; d_call: NA; clone_size: many; v_call: TRBV7-6; cdr3_aa: CASSWNTGELFF; cdr3_nt: TGTGCCAGCAGCTGGAACACCGGGGAGCTGTTTTTT
j_call: TRBJ1-1; d_call: NA; clone_size: once; v_call: TRBV27; cdr3_aa: CASRRPTGLNTEAFF; cdr3_nt: TGTGCCAGCAGACGACCGACGGGACTGAACACTGAAGCTTTCTTT
j_call: TRBJ1-2; d_call: NA; clone_size: few; v_call: TRBV2; cdr3_aa: CASSDTFYYGYTF; cdr3_nt: TGTGCCAGCAGTGATACCTTCTACTATGGCTACACCTTC
j_call: TRBJ1-1; d_call: NA; clone_size: few; v_call: TRBV20-1; cdr3_aa: CSEVAMNTEAFF; cdr3_nt: TGCAGTGAAGTGGCCATGAACACTGAAGCTTTCTTT
j_call: TRBJ1-2; d_call: NA; clone_size: NA; v_call: TRBV4-3; cdr3_aa: CASSQVTGPYGYTF; cdr3_nt: TGCGCCAGCAGCCAAGTTACAGGCCCCTATGGCTACACCTTC
j_call: TRBJ1-5; d_call: NA; clone_size: NA; v_call: TRBV2; cdr3_aa: CASAVSLPISWPQHF; cdr3_nt: TGTGCCAGCGCCGTCTCTTTACCAATCAGTTGGCCCCAGCATTTT
j_call: TRBJ1-1; d_call: TRBD1; clone_size: NA; v_call: TRBV20-1; cdr3_aa: CSARETGKREAFF; cdr3_nt: TGCAGTGCTAGAGAGACAGGGAAGCGAGAAGCTTTCTTT
j_call: TRBJ2-1; d_call: TRBD2; clone_size: NA; v_call: TRBV4-1; cdr3_aa: CASSQPFGLAVNEQFF; cdr3_nt: TGCGCCAGCAGCCAACCATTCGGACTAGCGGTAAATGAGCAGTTCTTC
j_call: TRBJ2-3; d_call: TRBD2; clone_size: NA; v_call: TRBV20-1; cdr3_aa: CSAHTGTSGTDTQYF; cdr3_nt: TGCAGTGCCCACACCGGGACTAGCGGAACAGATACGCAGTATTTT
j_call: TRBJ2-1; d_call: NA; clone_size: NA; v_call: TRBV11-1; cdr3_aa: CASSPSLAASPYNEQFF; cdr3_nt: TGTGCCAGCAGCCCTTCATTAGCGGCTAGCCCCTACAATGAGCAGTTCTTC
j_call: TRBJ1-1; d_call: NA; clone_size: many; v_call: TRBV25-1; cdr3_aa: CASSDGGGSNTEAFF; cdr3_nt: TGTGCCAGCAGTGACGGGGGCGGTTCGAACACTGAAGCTTTCTTT
j_call: TRBJ2-5; d_call: NA; clone_size: NA; v_call: TRBV27; cdr3_aa: CASNDSAAQYF; cdr3_nt: TGTGCCAGCAATGACTCGGCCGCCCAGTACTTC
j_call: TRBJ2-1; d_call: TRBD2; clone_size: few; v_call: TRBV3-1; cdr3_aa: CASNPTSGHQQFF; cdr3_nt: TGTGCCAGCAACCCGACTAGCGGGCATCAGCAGTTCTTC
j_call: TRBJ1-2; d_call: NA; clone_size: NA; v_call: TRBV7-2; cdr3_aa: CASSLGGLRGGYTF; cdr3_nt: TGTGCCAGCAGCTTAGGGGGCCTCCGGGGTGGCTACACCTTC
j_call: TRBJ1-1; d_call: NA; clone_size: NA; v_call: TRBV5-1; cdr3_aa: CASSLWQNTEAFF; cdr3_nt: TGCGCCAGCAGCTTGTGGCAGAACACTGAAGCTTTCTTT
j_call: TRBJ2-7; d_call: NA; clone_size: NA; v_call: TRBV27; cdr3_aa: CASSSDAAPYEQYF; cdr3_nt: TGTGCCAGCAGTTCGGACGCCGCACCTTACGAGCAGTACTTC
j_call: TRBJ2-5; d_call: TRBD2; clone_size: few; v_call: TRBV25-1; cdr3_aa: CASSGPAGGPETQYF; cdr3_nt: TGTGCCAGCAGTGGTCCAGCGGGAGGGCCAGAGACCCAGTACTTC
j_call: TRBJ1-2; d_call: TRBD1; clone_size: NA; v_call: TRBV7-2; cdr3_aa: CASSVTQGANGYTF; cdr3_nt: TGTGCCAGCAGCGTAACACAGGGGGCGAATGGCTACACCTTC
j_call: TRBJ2-7; d_call: NA; clone_size: NA; v_call: TRBV5-1; cdr3_aa: CASSLVAGGVIYEQYF; cdr3_nt: TGCGCCAGCAGCTTGGTTGCAGGGGGGGTTATCTACGAGCAGTACTTC
j_call: TRBJ2-1; d_call: TRBD2; clone_size: NA; v_call: TRBV29-1; cdr3_aa: CSVEGLAGGRFF; cdr3_nt: TGCAGCGTTGAGGGACTAGCGGGAGGTCGGTTCTTC
j_call: TRBJ2-2; d_call: TRBD1; clone_size: NA; v_call: TRBV6-5; cdr3_aa: CASSYLTGAGELFF; cdr3_nt: TGTGCCAGCAGTTATCTGACAGGGGCCGGGGAGCTGTTTTTT
j_call: TRBJ2-7; d_call: NA; clone_size: NA; v_call: TRBV27; cdr3_aa: CASTSMLGYEQYF; cdr3_nt: TGTGCCAGCACCTCGATGTTGGGGTACGAGCAGTACTTC
j_call: TRBJ2-1; d_call: TRBD2; clone_size: few; v_call: TRBV12-5; cdr3_aa: CASGLSSGFYNEQFF; cdr3_nt: TGTGCTAGTGGTTTGTCTAGCGGGTTCTACAATGAGCAGTTCTTC
j_call: TRBJ2-5; d_call: TRBD2; clone_size: few; v_call: TRBV11-3; cdr3_aa: CASSARTSGAETQYF; cdr3_nt: TGTGCCAGCAGCGCCCGGACTAGCGGGGCGGAGACCCAGTACTTC
j_call: TRBJ1-1; d_call: NA; clone_size: NA; v_call: TRBV4-3; cdr3_aa: CASSQETEFGEAFF; cdr3_nt: TGCGCCAGCAGCCAAGAAACAGAATTCGGTGAAGCTTTCTTT
j_call: TRBJ2-7; d_call: NA; clone_size: few; v_call: TRBV9; cdr3_aa: CASSAYPGLTYEQYF; cdr3_nt: TGTGCCAGCAGCGCATATCCGGGACTGACTTACGAGCAGTACTTC
j_call: TRBJ1-1; d_call: NA; clone_size: few; v_call: TRBV12-3/TRBV12-4; cdr3_aa: CASSPLGREAFF; cdr3_nt: TGTGCCAGCAGTCCCCTGGGCAGGGAAGCTTTCTTT
j_call: TRBJ2-3; d_call: TRBD2; clone_size: NA; v_call: TRBV7-2; cdr3_aa: CASSASAGGGWNTQYF; cdr3_nt: TGTGCCAGCAGCGCCTCGGCGGGAGGAGGATGGAATACGCAGTATTTT
j_call: TRBJ2-5; d_call: TRBD2; clone_size: NA; v_call: TRBV14; cdr3_aa: CASSPFILAGGGETQYF; cdr3_nt: TGTGCCAGCAGCCCCTTCATACTAGCGGGAGGTGGGGAGACCCAGTACTTC
j_call: TRBJ2-3; d_call: TRBD2; clone_size: NA; v_call: TRBV14; cdr3_aa: CASSPGLAGDTDTQYF; cdr3_nt: TGTGCCAGCAGCCCCGGACTAGCGGGAGATACAGATACGCAGTATTTT
j_call: TRBJ2-2; d_call: TRBD1; clone_size: NA; v_call: TRBV29-1; cdr3_aa: CSGTGFTGELFF; cdr3_nt: TGCAGCGGGACAGGGTTCACCGGGGAGCTGTTTTTT
j_call: TRBJ2-2; d_call: NA; clone_size: NA; v_call: TRBV6-5; cdr3_aa: CASSYSDPRRPGNTGELFF; cdr3_nt: TGTGCCAGCAGTTACTCAGACCCTAGACGTCCCGGCAACACCGGGGAGCTGTTTTTT
j_call: TRBJ1-4; d_call: TRBD1; clone_size: NA; v_call: TRBV10-3; cdr3_aa: CASRGEKGGKKLFF; cdr3_nt: TGTGCCAGCAGGGGGGAGAAAGGTGGTAAAAAACTGTTTTTT
j_call: TRBJ2-1; d_call: NA; clone_size: few; v_call: TRBV12-3/TRBV12-4; cdr3_aa: CASSFPRYNEQFF; cdr3_nt: TGTGCCAGCAGTTTCCCCCGATACAATGAGCAGTTCTTC
j_call: TRBJ1-2; d_call: TRBD1; clone_size: NA; v_call: TRBV12-3/TRBV12-4; cdr3_aa: CASSLDRANYGYTF; cdr3_nt: TGTGCCAGCAGTCTAGACAGGGCTAACTATGGCTACACCTTC
j_call: TRBJ2-5; d_call: TRBD1; clone_size: once; v_call: TRBV15; cdr3_aa: CATGGQLETQYF; cdr3_nt: TGTGCCACCGGGGGACAGTTAGAGACCCAGTACTTC
j_call: TRBJ2-7; d_call: TRBD2; clone_size: NA; v_call: TRBV19; cdr3_aa: CASSHTGTSGYEQYF; cdr3_nt: TGTGCCAGTAGCCATACCGGGACTAGCGGCTACGAGCAGTACTTC
j_call: TRBJ1-6; d_call: NA; clone_size: few; v_call: TRBV6-2/TRBV6-3; cdr3_aa: CASRNQRPLHF; cdr3_nt: TGTGCCAGCAGGAACCAGAGACCCCTCCACTTT
j_call: TRBJ2-1; d_call: NA; clone_size: NA; v_call: TRBV29-1; cdr3_aa: CSVETGGVTYNEQFF; cdr3_nt: TGCAGCGTTGAAACCGGGGGTGTTACCTACAATGAGCAGTTCTTC
j_call: TRBJ2-1; d_call: TRBD2; clone_size: few; v_call: TRBV20-1; cdr3_aa: CSARTSGRHEQFF; cdr3_nt: TGCAGTGCTAGAACTAGCGGTCGGCATGAGCAGTTCTTC
j_call: TRBJ1-1; d_call: NA; clone_size: NA; v_call: TRBV7-3; cdr3_aa: CASSLEAASGPYTEAFF; cdr3_nt: TGTGCCAGCAGCTTAGAGGCGGCTAGCGGTCCTTACACTGAAGCTTTCTTT
j_call: TRBJ2-5; d_call: TRBD1; clone_size: few; v_call: TRBV4-3; cdr3_aa: CASSQDLADRTYEQHF; cdr3_nt: TGCGCCAGCAGCCAAGATTTGGCGGACAGGACCTACGAGCAGCACTTC
j_call: TRBJ1-1; d_call: NA; clone_size: few; v_call: TRBV6-1; cdr3_aa: CASSEGRRVAEAFF; cdr3_nt: TGTGCCAGCAGTGAAGGGCGGCGGGTGGCTGAAGCTTTCTTT
j_call: TRBJ2-5; d_call: TRBD2; clone_size: NA; v_call: TRBV4-1; cdr3_aa: CASSQDRRGAGETQYF; cdr3_nt: TGCGCCAGCAGCCAAGATCGGCGGGGGGCGGGGGAGACCCAGTACTTC
j_call: TRBJ2-7; d_call: NA; clone_size: few; v_call: TRBV5-1; cdr3_aa: CASSLFPASYEQYF; cdr3_nt: TGCGCCAGCAGCTTGTTTCCAGCTTCCTACGAGCAGTACTTC
j_call: TRBJ2-1; d_call: TRBD2; clone_size: few; v_call: TRBV7-3; cdr3_aa: CASSLTVARLAGVDEQFF; cdr3_nt: TGTGCCAGCAGCTTAACAGTAGCCCGACTAGCGGGAGTGGATGAGCAGTTCTTC